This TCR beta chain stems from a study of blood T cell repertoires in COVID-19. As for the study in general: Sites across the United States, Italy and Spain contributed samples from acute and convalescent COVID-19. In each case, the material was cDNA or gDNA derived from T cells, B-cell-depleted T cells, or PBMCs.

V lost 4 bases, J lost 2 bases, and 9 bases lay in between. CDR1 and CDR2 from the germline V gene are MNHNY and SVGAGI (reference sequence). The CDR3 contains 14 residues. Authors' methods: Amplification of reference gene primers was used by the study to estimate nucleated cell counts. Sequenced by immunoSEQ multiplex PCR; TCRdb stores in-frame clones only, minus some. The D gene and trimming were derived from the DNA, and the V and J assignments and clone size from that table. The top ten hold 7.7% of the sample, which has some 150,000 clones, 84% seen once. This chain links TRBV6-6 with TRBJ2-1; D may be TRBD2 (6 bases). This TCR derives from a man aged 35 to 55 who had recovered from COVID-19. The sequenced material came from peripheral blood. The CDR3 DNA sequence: TGTGCCAGCAGTTCCGGCGGGGCCTACAATGAGCAGTTCTTC. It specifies CASSSGGAYNEQFF.